These 18 T cell receptor beta chains originate from one sample sequenced in a study of blood T cell repertoires in COVID-19. The assay was immunoSEQ multiplex PCR, and TCRdb's table has in-frame clones only and misses some. The sample records 81,000 or so clones, approximately 80% being singletons. Sample: peripheral blood. The receptors derive from a human donor in a cohort sampled during active COVID-19.

The CDR3 DNA sequence: TGTGCCAGCAGCTTACGGGGGACCTGGGTAACTGAAGCTTTCTTT. Its protein product is CASSLRGTWVTEAFF. The chain couples TRBV7-2 to TRBJ1-1, with D possibly being TRBD1 (5 bases). Trimming removed 2 bases at V and 5 bases at J, with 15 bases between. CDR3 length: 15 amino acids. Germline CDR1 SGHTA, CDR2 FQGNSA.

There are a few counts of this clone. The J gene is TRBJ1-1, the V gene TRBV12-2; TRBD1 reflects the table's D call only, with no check against the DNA. TRBV12-2 is termed a pseudogene. This CDR3 is built from 18 residues. CDR3 bases: TGTGCAAGTCGCTTATTGGGTATAATAAAGAGGGGGACGTCTGAAGCTTTCTTT. Translating it yields CASRLLGIIKRGTSEAFF.

The chain employs TRBV6-2 or TRBV6-3 and TRBJ2-7; 8 bases agree with TRBD1. The J segment lost 1 base and the V segment lost 6 bases, leaving 5 bases of the junction unmatched. This CDR3 has 14 amino acids. CDR1 and CDR2 (germline): MNHEY, SVGEGT. CDR3 sequence: CASSGQGASYEQYF. The CDR3 nucleotides read TGTGCCAGCAGCGGACAGGGTGCTTCCTACGAGCAGTACTTC.

The chain links TRBV13 to TRBJ1-3, with D perhaps matching TRBD1 (5 bases). This CDR3 comprises 15 residues. V lost 0 bases and J 4 bases, leaving 10 bases between the germline ends. CDR1 and CDR2 from the germline V gene are PRHDT and FYEKMQ (reference sequence). The CDR3 DNA follows: TGTGCCAGCAGCTTAGGCCAGGGCTTCGGAAACACCATATATTTT. Translated: CASSLGQGFGNTIYF. Drawing the rest from reference TRBV13 and TRBJ1-3, the complete variable domain is AAGVIQSPRHLIKEKRETATLKCYPIPRHDTVYWYQQGPGQDPQFLISFYEKMQSDKGSIPDRFSAQQFSDYHSELNMSSLELGDSALYFCASSLGQGFGNTIYFGEGSWLTVV.

CDR3 nucleotide sequence: TGTGCCAGCAGCTTAGATTTCGGACAGGGCGCTGAGCAGTTCTTC. Translated: CASSLDFGQGAEQFF. The V gene is TRBV11-3, the J gene TRBJ2-1; 8 bases agree with TRBD1. The V gene's germline CDR1 is SGHNT and CDR2 YENEEA. CDR3 size: 15 residues. J was trimmed by 9 bases and V by 0 bases; bases with no gene match: 7.

This clone was seen a few times. This chain connects TRBV6-1 to TRBJ1-6; tentative D call: TRBD1 (6 bases). V dropped 4 bases and J dropped 3 bases, with 13 bases sitting between them. Per the germline V gene, CDR1 is MNHNS and CDR2 is SASEGT. This CDR3 region has 16 residues. CDR3: CASSVRTVNYNSPLHF. In DNA form, the CDR3 reads TGTGCCAGCAGTGTAAGGACAGTCAACTATAATTCACCCCTCCACTTT.

This chain links TRBV4-2 with TRBJ1-2; no clear D gene. V was clipped by 5 bases and J by 5 bases, with 12 bases between them. This CDR3 spans 13 amino acids. Germline V lookup: CDR1 LGHNA, CDR2 YNFKEQ. This chain's CDR3 is CASSRSELYGYTF. The CDR3 coding sequence is TGTGCCAGCAGCAGGTCGGAACTATATGGCTACACCTTC.

The gene calls are TRBV6-5 and TRBJ2-7, with TRBD2 as a possible D gene (6 bases). V was shortened by 4 bases and J by 6 bases, with 22 bases between the two germline ends. Looked up from germline, CDR1 is MNHEY and CDR2 is SVGAGI. This CDR3 spans 16 amino acids. CDR3 nucleotide sequence: TGTGCCAGCAGTTCTCACCTATCGGGAGAAACGGGCGAGCAGTACTTC. Residues: CASSSHLSGETGEQYF.

V usage is TRBV7-3 and J usage is TRBJ2-1; possibly TRBD2 for D (6 bases). Between the trimmed V and J ends, which lost 5 bases and 0 bases, there was a span of 8 bases. Germline V CDR1 and CDR2: SGHTA, FQGTGA. The CDR3 extends over 14 amino acids. The CDR3 region has the DNA TGTGCCAGCAGCCCGACTAGCTCCTACAATGAGCAGTTCTTC. As protein: CASSPTSSYNEQFF.

The chain joins TRBV9 to TRBJ1-1, with 10 bases fitting TRBD1. This CDR3 has 15 amino acids. CDR1 and CDR2 from the germline V gene are SGDLS and YYNGEE. V lost 0 bases, J lost 9 bases, and 8 bases stayed unmatched. The CDR3 here is CASSVEGTGAFKAFF. DNA for the CDR3: TGTGCCAGCAGCGTAGAAGGGACAGGGGCTTTTAAAGCTTTCTTT.

The V and J genes are TRBV5-8 and TRBJ2-5, with D possibly matching TRBD2 (6 bases). Germline V gene lookup returns CDR1 SGHTS and CDR2 YDEGEE. V lost 3 bases, J lost 9 bases, and 18 bases lay in between. The CDR3 loop spans 14 amino acids. CDR3 nucleotides: TGTGCCAGCAGCTCCGGGACGGGAGAGTCGGCCCAGTACTTC. It specifies CASSSGTGESAQYF.

The chain is built from TRBV19 and TRBJ2-2; TRBD2 agrees at 7 bases. The germline CDR1 and CDR2 sequences are LNHDA and SQIVND (reference sequence). The CDR3 spans 14 residues. The V gene end was trimmed by 7 bases and the J gene end by 6 bases; junction bases not matched to a gene: 8. CDR3 region: CASKSREGPGELFF. The CDR3 nucleotides read TGTGCCAGTAAAAGCAGGGAGGGCCCCGGGGAGCTGTTTTTT.

The chain employs TRBV5-4 and TRBJ1-6, with 8 positions matching TRBD1. The germline V gene has CDR1 SGHNT and CDR2 YYREEE (reference sequence). The CDR3 spans 14 residues. Losses at the gene ends were 3 bases for V and 10 bases for J; bases not matched to a gene: 6. The CDR3 coding sequence is TGTGCCAGCAGCTGGGGACAGGCAGGATCACCCCTCCACTTT. It encodes CASSWGQAGSPLHF.

This clone is a singleton in its sample. V gene TRBV27 combines with J gene TRBJ2-1, with a tentative D call TRBD1 (5 bases). V was trimmed by 4 bases and J by 7 bases, leaving 11 bases between them. CDR1 and CDR2 (germline): MNHEY, SMNVEV (reference sequence). The CDR3 totals 13 residues. CDR3 bases: TGTGCCAGCAGTTCTGGGGCGAGAAATGAGCAGTTCTTC. Encoded protein: CASSSGARNEQFF.

This clone was counted a few times. The chain has TRBV7-2 and TRBJ2-4, with TRBD2 identical over 9 bases. This CDR3 contains 15 residues. The ends lost 3 bases at V and 5 bases at J; junction bases unmatched: 5. Germline V CDR1 and CDR2: SGHTA, FQGNSA. The CDR3 DNA reads TGTGCCAGCAGCTTCGCGGGGGGGCCTCAAAACATTCAGTACTTC. As protein: CASSFAGGPQNIQYF.

V and J are TRBV7-9 and TRBJ2-5, with D maybe TRBD1 (5 bases). The CDR3 has 13 amino acids. Germline-derived CDR1 and CDR2 are SEHNR and FQNEAQ (reference sequence). Trimming removed 5 bases from V and 10 bases from J, with 17 bases in between. The CDR3 protein is CASSALDTSGQYF. CDR3 nucleotides: TGTGCCAGCAGCGCCCTGGACACCTCCGGCCAGTACTTC.

This chain links TRBV7-9 with TRBJ1-2, with D perhaps TRBD1 (5 bases). This CDR3 comprises 15 residues. Germline CDR1 and CDR2: SEHNR and FQNEAQ (reference sequence). V lost 1 base and J 2 bases, leaving 11 bases between the germline ends. The CDR3 loop reads CASSLVGAMNYGYTF. The CDR3 DNA reads as TGTGCCAGCAGCTTAGTTGGGGCCATGAACTATGGCTACACCTTC.

The chain links TRBV7-9 to TRBJ2-5, with D possibly TRBD2 on 6 matching bases. CDR1 is SEHNR and CDR2 is FQNEAQ in the germline V gene (reference sequence). Trimming removed 5 bases at V and 1 base at J, with 11 bases between. CDR3 length: 14 residues. The CDR3 loop reads CASSPPRGQETQYF. CDR3 coding DNA: TGTGCCAGCAGCCCACCGCGGGGCCAAGAGACCCAGTACTTC.